This entry lists 7 T cell receptor beta chains sequenced from one sample in a study of T cell repertoires in cytomegalovirus infection. TCRdb itself ran the reads through MiXCR, one entry per CDR3 protein. Among 400,000 or so distinct CDR3 sequences listed, approximately 32% were seen once. Sequencing was carried out using PBMCs. These TCRs come from a human donor in good health (CMV status not recorded). Some clones in this sample may be carry-over from other donors' samples.

The V gene is TRBV6-5, the J gene TRBJ1-1, with D uncertain. The CDR3 contains 14 residues. V gave up 5 bases and J gave up 6 bases, with 16 bases separating them. From germline, CDR1 is MNHEY and CDR2 SVGAGI. CDR3 region: CASSERVKGPEAFF. The DNA of the CDR3 is TGTGCCAGCAGTGAAAGAGTCAAGGGCCCTGAAGCTTTCTTT.

This clonotype was seen at least ten times. J is TRBJ2-7 and V is TRBV7-2; TRBD1 matches 9 bases. Germline loops: CDR1 SGHTA, CDR2 FQGNSA. After removal of 1 base from V and 7 bases from J, the junction contained 8 bases not matched to a gene. CDR3 length equals 15 residues. The CDR3 here is CASSLVQGAFGEQYF. DNA for the CDR3: TGTGCCAGCAGCTTAGTACAGGGGGCCTTCGGGGAGCAGTACTTC. The full variable domain, its missing parts supplied by reference TRBV7-2 and TRBJ2-7, is GAGVSQSPSNKVTEKGKDVELRCDPISGHTALYWYRQSLGQGLEFLIYFQGNSAPDKSGLPSDRFSAERTGGSVSTLTIQRTQQEDSAVYLCASSLVQGAFGEQYFGPGTRLTVT.

V and J are TRBV10-3 and TRBJ2-7, with D perhaps TRBD1 (6 bases). The CDR3 runs 14 residues. CDR1 and CDR2 from the germline V gene are ENHRY and SYGVKD. Between the trimmed V and J ends, which lost 5 bases and 5 bases, there was a span of 16 bases. For the CDR3, the DNA is TGTGCCATCAGTATACAGGGAGAGTCCGACGAGCAGTACTTC. Protein product: CAISIQGESDEQYF.

This clonotype came up a few times. The chain carries TRBV7-9 and TRBJ1-1; 10 bases are a match to TRBD1. CDR3 length equals 15 residues. J lost 4 bases, V lost 5 bases, and 7 bases had no gene match. CDR1 is SEHNR, CDR2 FQNEAQ, per germline (reference sequence). CDR3 nucleotide sequence: TGTGCCAGCAGCCCAGGGACAGGGGCTCGCACTGAAGCTTTCTTT. It is translated as CASSPGTGARTEAFF. Full variable domain (outside the CDR3, taken from reference TRBV7-9 and TRBJ1-1): DTGVSQNPRHKITKRGQNVTFRCDPISEHNRLYWYRQTLGQGPEFLTYFQNEAQLEKSRLLSDRFSAERPKGSFSTLEIQRTEQGDSAMYLCASSPGTGARTEAFFGQGTRLTVV.

This clonotype has more than one count but fewer than ten. The chain joins TRBV4-2 to TRBJ1-1, with D hard to call. This CDR3 spans 15 amino acids. From germline, CDR1 is LGHNA and CDR2 YNFKEQ. Between the trimmed V and J ends, which lost 2 bases and 1 base, there was a span of 11 bases. The DNA for the CDR3 is TGTGCCAGCAGCCAACCAGGCGGCCCGAACACTGAAGCTTTCTTT. Translated, it gives CASSQPGGPNTEAFF.

In this sample, this clonotype turned up a few times. The chain links TRBV6-4 to TRBJ1-5, with no clear D. V shed 0 bases and J shed 9 bases, with 9 bases lying between them. CDR3 length equals 13 residues. Germline loops: CDR1 MRHNA, CDR2 SNTAGT. CDR3 in amino acids: CASSDSDWGPQHF. The CDR3 nucleotides are TGTGCCAGCAGTGACTCGGACTGGGGGCCCCAGCATTTT.

Details on this clonotype: The CDR3 does not close with the conserved phenylalanine or tryptophan, likely indicating a read error. The chain uses TRBV19 and TRBJ2-1, with D perhaps matching TRBD1 or TRBD2 (5 bases each). V lost 6 bases, J lost 6 bases, and 21 bases lay in between. The germline gives CDR1 LNHDA, CDR2 SQIVND (reference sequence). The CDR3 extends over 16 amino acids. The CDR3 nucleotides are TGTGCCAGTAGCCTCAGTCGGACCCTTGGGGGCAATGAGCAGTTCTTA. It encodes CASSLSRTLGGNEQFL.